The clone carrying this T cell receptor (beta chain) has just one count. Following RNA extraction, reverse transcription yielded cDNA that acted as the sequencing template. Sequencing used immunoSEQ multiplex PCR; TCRdb keeps in-frame clones, though not all of them. The table has 10,000 or so clones, roughly 60% seen once; the top ten hold 7.5% to 10%. V trimming: 4 bases; J trimming: 3 bases; junction bases outside the gene matches: 4. CDR3 length: 15 residues. In germline, CDR1 is MNHEY, CDR2 SMNVEV (reference sequence). The entry originates in a study of CD8+ T cells in alopecia areata. Researchers took lesional scalp punch biopsies and peripheral blood from people who were alopecia areata patients.

The chain joins TRBV27 to TRBJ1-5, with 9 bases identical to TRBD1. The receptor comes from a human donor with alopecia areata. This sample comprised skin, obtained at week 0. The CDR3, as DNA: TGTGCCAGCAGTTCAACAGGGGGCATCAATCAGCCCCAGCATTTT. This encodes CASSSTGGINQPQHF.